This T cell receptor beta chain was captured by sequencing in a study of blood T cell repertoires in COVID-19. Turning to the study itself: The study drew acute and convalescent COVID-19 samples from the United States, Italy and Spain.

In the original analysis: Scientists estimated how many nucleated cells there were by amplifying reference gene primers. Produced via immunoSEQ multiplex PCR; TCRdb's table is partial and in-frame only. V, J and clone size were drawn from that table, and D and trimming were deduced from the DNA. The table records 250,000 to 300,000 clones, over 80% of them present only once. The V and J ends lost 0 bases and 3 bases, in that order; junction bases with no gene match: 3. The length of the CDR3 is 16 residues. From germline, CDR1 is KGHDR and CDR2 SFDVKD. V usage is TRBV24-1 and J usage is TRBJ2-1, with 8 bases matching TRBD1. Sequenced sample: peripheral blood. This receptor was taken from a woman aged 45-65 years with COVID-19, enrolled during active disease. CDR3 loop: CATSDLGDRHYNEQFF. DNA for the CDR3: TGTGCCACCAGTGATTTGGGGGACAGGCACTACAATGAGCAGTTCTTC.